Described below is a single T cell receptor (beta chain) sequence and its context. The entry originates in a study of cytomegalovirus exposure and HLA in healthy donors. CMV serostatus data were not documented for this donor. The V and J ends lost 4 bases and 7 bases, in that order; junction bases with no gene match: 6. The CDR3 is 14 residues long. CDR1 SGDLS and CDR2 YYNGEE come from the germline V gene. Amplification used 60 Vbeta primers and 13 Jbeta primers. Sequencing was performed with immunoSEQ multiplex PCR; in TCRdb, only in-frame clones are kept and a portion is missing. The sample contains 90,000 to 150,000 clones, about 79% of which appear only once.

Sequencing was carried out using PBMCs. The chain couples TRBV9 to TRBJ2-7, with TRBD1 matching 12 bases. This receptor was taken from a human donor in good health. The CDR3 here is CASSPGQGAREQYF. The CDR3 DNA reads as TGTGCCAGCAGCCCGGGACAGGGGGCGCGGGAGCAGTACTTC.